This is a list of T cell receptor beta chains from one sample in a study of blood T cell repertoires in COVID-19. The protocol was immunoSEQ multiplex PCR, while the TCRdb copy is restricted to in-frame clones and leaves out a portion. The top ten hold more than 0.95% of the sample, which has about 380,000 clones, roughly 91% seen once. Sequenced sample: PBMCs or T cells enriched from blood (not recorded which). These receptor sequences come from a woman aged 18-29 years who had recovered from COVID-19. Both conserved end residues are part of each CDR3. A D gene is named only where the DNA matches it firmly. The listing skips clone size in some rows; elsewhere it reads once, few, many or a size class.

j_gene	abundance	v_gene	d_gene	len	CDR3aa	CDR3nt
TRBJ1-2	once	TRBV5-1	NA	13	CASSGTENYGYTF	TGCGCCAGCAGCGGAACAGAGAACTATGGCTACACCTTC
TRBJ2-7	NA	TRBV28	TRBD1	15	CASSPGTGMVHEQYF	TGTGCCAGCAGTCCGGGGACAGGGATGGTTCACGAGCAGTACTTC
TRBJ2-5	once	TRBV21-1	NA	16	CASSKVAADGGETQYF	TGTGCCAGCAGCAAAGTGGCTGCAGATGGGGGGGAGACCCAGTACTTC
TRBJ2-2	NA	TRBV9	NA	15	CASSATGSGTGELFF	TGTGCCAGCAGCGCAACAGGGTCGGGCACCGGGGAGCTGTTTTTT
TRBJ2-7	NA	TRBV28	NA	11	CASKGDGEQYF	TGTGCCAGCAAGGGGGATGGCGAGCAGTACTTC
TRBJ1-2	NA	TRBV7-9	NA	12	CASSQGGAGYTF	TGTGCCAGCAGCCAGGGAGGGGCTGGCTACACCTTC
TRBJ1-1	NA	TRBV24-1	TRBD1	15	CATSALTGGGTEAFF	TGTGCCACCAGTGCCCTGACAGGGGGAGGCACTGAAGCTTTCTTT
TRBJ1-2	few	TRBV28	TRBD1	15	CASSPFGQGDSGYTF	TGTGCCAGCAGTCCCTTCGGACAGGGTGATTCTGGCTACACCTTC
TRBJ2-1	NA	TRBV11-3	NA	16	CASSPRGAELYNEQFF	TGTGCCAGCAGCCCCAGGGGGGCAGAGTTGTACAATGAGCAGTTCTTC
TRBJ1-4	NA	TRBV11-2	TRBD1	15	CASSLTGRLDEKLFF	TGTGCCAGCAGCTTGACAGGGAGACTGGATGAAAAACTGTTTTTT
TRBJ1-2	NA	TRBV19	NA	13	CASSISTGYGYTF	TGTGCCAGTAGTATCTCTACAGGGTACGGCTACACCTTC
TRBJ1-1	NA	TRBV2	TRBD1	14	CASSEAHDRAEAFF	TGTGCCAGCAGTGAAGCACACGACAGGGCTGAAGCTTTCTTT
TRBJ2-6	NA	TRBV28	NA	13	CASSLPRFNVLTF	TGTGCCAGCAGTTTACCCAGGTTCAACGTCCTGACTTTC